Sequencing of this T cell receptor (beta chain) was carried out in a study of blood T cell repertoires in COVID-19. Study in general: Sites across the United States, Italy and Spain contributed samples from acute and convalescent COVID-19. In each case, the material was cDNA or gDNA derived from T cells, B-cell-depleted T cells, or PBMCs.

The CDR3 runs 17 residues. CDR1 and CDR2 from the germline V gene are KGHDR and SFDVKD. The ends lost 2 bases at V and 8 bases at J; junction bases unmatched: 12. In the original processing: Nucleated cell counts were estimated from reference gene primer amplification. TCRdb keeps only in-frame clones here, not all; method: immunoSEQ multiplex PCR. The V and J calls and clone size come from that table; D and trimming were worked out from the DNA. The sample consists of approximately 82,000 clones, 85% of them appearing once. This rearrangement joins TRBV24-1 to TRBJ2-1, with TRBD1 matching 9 bases. This clonotype originated in a woman between 65 and 79 years old with active or convalescent COVID-19. The sequenced material came from peripheral blood. The CDR3 protein is CATSDSPGTGRDDEQFF. CDR3 DNA sequence: TGTGCCACCAGTGATTCACCCGGGACAGGGAGGGACGATGAGCAGTTCTTC.